Listed below are T cell receptor beta chains from one sample, sequenced in a study of blood T cell repertoires in COVID-19. Assay used: immunoSEQ multiplex PCR; TCRdb lists only in-frame clones, some missing. The table includes approximately 54,000 clones, 80% to 90% detected once. The sequenced sample was peripheral blood. The origin of the receptors is a woman aged 60-75 years with acute or convalescent COVID-19. Both conserved end residues are part of each CDR3. The D gene is left open where the match is weak. Some rows have no size entry. The others give once, few or many, or a class for an expanded clone.

NA,TRBV2,TRBJ1-4,once,TGTGCCAGCAGTGTTGGGGATCGGGGTACTAATGAAAAACTGTTTTTT,CASSVGDRGTNEKLFF
NA,TRBV24-1,TRBJ2-2,NA,TGTGCCACCTCCGGGAGACTAGGGGCCGGGGAGCTGTTTTTT,CATSGRLGAGELFF
NA,TRBV28,TRBJ1-5,NA,TGTGCCAGCGTTCTCTCCGGGACTTTCAATCAGCCCCAGCATTTT,CASVLSGTFNQPQHF
NA,TRBV3-1/TRBV3-2,TRBJ1-1,NA,TGTGCCAGCAGCCGATCCCAGGGACATGAAGCTTTCTTT,CASSRSQGHEAFF
TRBD2,TRBV2,TRBJ2-3,NA,TGTGCCAGCAGTGAGGGGCGGGAGGGTACAGATACGCAGTATTTT,CASSEGREGTDTQYF
TRBD1,TRBV2,TRBJ2-5,NA,TGTGCCAGCATAGATCCTATCGAAGACAGGGTACAAGAGACCCAGTACTTC,CASIDPIEDRVQETQYF
TRBD2,TRBV2,TRBJ2-7,NA,TGTGCCAGCAGTGAAACGGGACTAGCGTCCTACGAGCAGTACTTC,CASSETGLASYEQYF
TRBD1,TRBV2,TRBJ1-1,NA,TGTGCCAGCAGTGATGGGACAGACAACACTGAAGCTTTCTTT,CASSDGTDNTEAFF
TRBD1,TRBV7-6,TRBJ2-6,once,TGTGCCAGCAGCTTAGCGTACGGGACAGCCTCTGGGGCCAACGTCCTGACTTTC,CASSLAYGTASGANVLTF
NA,TRBV19,TRBJ1-4,NA,TGTGCCAGTAGTATTGGCGGGTCATTTAATGAAAAACTGTTTTTT,CASSIGGSFNEKLFF
NA,TRBV28,TRBJ1-1,NA,TGTGCCAGCGGTTTGGCCCAGAACACTGAAGCTTTCTTT,CASGLAQNTEAFF
TRBD2,TRBV29-1,TRBJ2-1,NA,TGCAGCGCCTCCCTCCCGGCTAGCGGAAATGAGCAGTTCTTC,CSASLPASGNEQFF
TRBD1,TRBV19,TRBJ1-2,NA,TGTGCCAGTAGACCAGGGGGCGCGAATGGCTACACCTTC,CASRPGGANGYTF
NA,TRBV3-1/TRBV3-2,TRBJ2-1,NA,TGTGCCAGCAGCCCAAGTAGGCGGGGAGCAGGCGATGAGCAGTTCTTC,CASSPSRRGAGDEQFF
NA,TRBV18,TRBJ1-1,NA,TGTGCCAGCTCACAGGGGCTTGACACTGAAGCTTTCTTT,CASSQGLDTEAFF
NA,TRBV24-1,TRBJ1-2,once,TGTGCCACCAGTAACCTAAACTATGGCTACACCTTC,CATSNLNYGYTF
TRBD1,TRBV15,TRBJ1-2,NA,TGTGCCACCAGCAGTACGACAGGGCCGAACTATGGCTACACCTTC,CATSSTTGPNYGYTF